The rows below give T cell receptor beta chains drawn from one sample of a study of CD8 T cells in ankylosing spondylitis. TCRdb independently ran MiXCR on the 5' RACE reads; one entry per CDR3 protein. The sample holds 470,000 or so distinct CDR3 sequences; 20% to 30% are singletons and the top ten take about 1%. What was sequenced was blood, either unsorted or a sorted T cell fraction (not recorded which). All receptors derive from a male donor with ankylosing spondylitis. The CDR3 runs from the conserved cysteine through the conserved F or W. D genes are given only for firm matches. Clone size is not always given. Where it is, it says once, few, many or a class for expanded clones.

TRBJ2-3 TRBD2 TRBV5-6 NA CASSFGASGIGGYTDTQYF TGTGCCAGCAGCTTTGGCGCTAGCGGGATAGGGGGCTACACAGATACGCAGTATTTT
TRBJ2-2 TRBD1 TRBV27 few CASRGTANTGELFF TGTGCCAGCAGGGGGACAGCGAACACCGGGGAGCTGTTTTTT
TRBJ2-1 TRBD2 TRBV5-1 NA CATAGVSYNEQFF TGCGCCACCGCGGGAGTCTCATACAATGAGCAGTTCTTC
TRBJ2-1 NA TRBV29-1 NA CSVEIRVDEQFF TGCAGCGTTGAGATCAGGGTTGATGAGCAGTTCTTC
TRBJ1-1 NA TRBV9 NA CASSVELSTEAFF TGTGCCAGCAGCGTAGAGCTAAGCACTGAAGCTTTCTTT
TRBJ1-5 NA TRBV18 NA CASSRDLSNQPQHF TGTGCCAGCTCAAGGGACCTTAGCAATCAGCCCCAGCATTTT
TRBJ2-1 NA TRBV10-3 NA CASSALDNEQFF TGTGCCAGTAGCGCCCTGGACAATGAGCAGTTCTTC
TRBJ1-5 TRBD1 TRBV12-3/TRBV12-4 NA CASRQTGGGQPQHF TGTGCCAGCAGACAGACAGGGGGAGGGCAGCCCCAGCATTTT
TRBJ2-3 NA TRBV20-1 NA CSARAETDTQYF TGCAGTGCTAGAGCCGAAACAGATACGCAGTATTTT
TRBJ2-3 NA TRBV5-1 few CASSLVPEETDTQYF TGCGCCAGCAGCTTGGTTCCGGAGGAGACAGATACGCAGTATTTT
TRBJ1-5 NA TRBV30 NA CAWGVLWQPQHF TGTGCCTGGGGTGTGCTTTGGCAGCCCCAGCATTTT
TRBJ2-1 TRBD2 TRBV12-3/TRBV12-4 many CASSLTPSGYNEQFF TGTGCCAGCAGTTTAACCCCTAGCGGTTACAATGAGCAGTTCTTC
TRBJ1-1 NA TRBV29-1 NA CSVDGTMNTEAFF TGCAGCGTTGACGGCACCATGAACACTGAAGCTTTCTTT